Listed below are T cell receptor beta chains from one sample, sequenced in a study of cytomegalovirus exposure and HLA in healthy donors. The table came from immunoSEQ multiplex PCR; TCRdb's copy has only in-frame clones and leaves some out. The repertoire holds roughly 110,000 clones, with roughly 72% as singletons. Sequences were obtained from PBMCs. The receptor source for this set is a man aged 25 to 40 in good health and CMV-seronegative. The CDR3 runs from the conserved cysteine through the conserved F or W.

v_call: TRBV5-1; j_call: TRBJ2-7; cdr3_aa: CASSLGGQGSYEQYF
v_call: TRBV28; j_call: TRBJ2-5; cdr3_aa: CASSKLRGFQETQYF
v_call: TRBV9; j_call: TRBJ2-2; cdr3_aa: CASSVVVNTGELFF
v_call: TRBV27; j_call: TRBJ2-5; cdr3_aa: CASSRPDSTGRETQYF
v_call: TRBV7-3; j_call: TRBJ1-1; cdr3_aa: CASSLSDLNTEAFF
v_call: TRBV7-9; j_call: TRBJ1-6; cdr3_aa: CASSSGTENNSPLHF
v_call: TRBV30; j_call: TRBJ2-3; cdr3_aa: CAWSVLLSGRAASTDTQYF
v_call: TRBV19; j_call: TRBJ2-1; cdr3_aa: CASSRLAGNYNEQFF
v_call: TRBV28; j_call: TRBJ2-3; cdr3_aa: CASRASGGGTDTQYF
v_call: TRBV7-9; j_call: TRBJ1-1; cdr3_aa: CASSVGQGNTEAFF
v_call: TRBV6-1; j_call: TRBJ1-1; cdr3_aa: CASRTYRASEAFF